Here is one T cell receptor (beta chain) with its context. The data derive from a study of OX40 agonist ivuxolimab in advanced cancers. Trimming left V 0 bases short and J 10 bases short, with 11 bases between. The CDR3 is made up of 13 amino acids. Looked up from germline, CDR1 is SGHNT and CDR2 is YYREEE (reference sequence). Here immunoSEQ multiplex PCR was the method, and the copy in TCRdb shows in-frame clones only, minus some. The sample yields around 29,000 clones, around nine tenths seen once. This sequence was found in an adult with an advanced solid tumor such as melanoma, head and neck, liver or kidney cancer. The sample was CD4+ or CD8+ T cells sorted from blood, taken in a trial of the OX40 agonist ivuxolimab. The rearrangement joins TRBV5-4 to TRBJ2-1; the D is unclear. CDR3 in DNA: TGTGCCAGCAGCTTGGGGTTATCCTACGAGCAGTTCTTC. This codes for CASSLGLSYEQFF.